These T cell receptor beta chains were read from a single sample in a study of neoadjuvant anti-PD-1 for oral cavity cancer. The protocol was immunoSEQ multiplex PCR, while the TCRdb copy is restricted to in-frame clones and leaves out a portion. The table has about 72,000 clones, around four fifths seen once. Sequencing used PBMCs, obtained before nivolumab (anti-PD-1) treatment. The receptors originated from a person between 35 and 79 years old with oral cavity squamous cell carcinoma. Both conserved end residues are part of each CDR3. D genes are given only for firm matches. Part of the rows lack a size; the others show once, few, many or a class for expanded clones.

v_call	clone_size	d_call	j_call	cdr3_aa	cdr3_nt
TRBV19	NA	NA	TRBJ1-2	CASSWDLQEGGYTF	TGTGCCAGTAGTTGGGATCTACAGGAGGGTGGCTACACCTTC
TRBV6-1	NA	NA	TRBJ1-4	CASSKWGLGKLFF	TGTGCCAGCAGTAAGTGGGGTCTTGGAAAACTGTTTTTT
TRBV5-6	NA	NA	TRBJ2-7	CASSRDNYEQYF	TGTGCCAGCAGCAGGGACAACTACGAGCAGTACTTC
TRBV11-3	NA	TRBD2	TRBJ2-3	CASSLRAGGLTDTQYF	TGTGCCAGCAGCTTAAGGGCGGGAGGGCTCACAGATACGCAGTATTTT
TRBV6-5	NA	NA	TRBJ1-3	CASSWAVGNTIYF	TGTGCCAGCAGTTGGGCAGTAGGAAACACCATATATTTT
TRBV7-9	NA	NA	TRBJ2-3	CASSARRNSLPSTDTQYF	TGTGCCAGCAGCGCTAGGAGAAACTCCCTACCTAGCACAGATACGCAGTATTTT
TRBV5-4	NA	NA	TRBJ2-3	CASSFGSYADTQYF	TGTGCCAGCAGCTTCGGGAGTTACGCAGATACGCAGTATTTT
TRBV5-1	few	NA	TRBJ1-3	CASSLAPGDLYGNTIYF	TGCGCCAGCAGCTTGGCGCCAGGGGACCTTTATGGAAACACCATATATTTT
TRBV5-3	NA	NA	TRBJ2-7	CARSLDRVNEQYF	TGTGCCAGAAGCTTGGACAGGGTCAACGAGCAGTACTTC
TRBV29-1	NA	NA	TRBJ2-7	CSVISGLTAYEQYF	TGCAGCGTAATATCGGGACTCACCGCCTACGAGCAGTACTTC
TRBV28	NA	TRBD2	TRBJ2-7	CASSFQLAGGREQYF	TGTGCCAGCAGTTTTCAACTAGCGGGAGGGCGAGAGCAGTACTTC
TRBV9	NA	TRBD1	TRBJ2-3	CASSVRQGSDTQYF	TGTGCCAGCAGCGTAAGACAGGGCTCAGATACGCAGTATTTT
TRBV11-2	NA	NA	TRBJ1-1	CASSLSVATRTEAFF	TGTGCCAGCAGCCTTAGCGTGGCTACCCGCACTGAAGCTTTCTTT
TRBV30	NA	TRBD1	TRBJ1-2	CAWRGTGAYGYTF	TGTGCCTGGAGAGGTACAGGGGCCTATGGCTACACCTTC
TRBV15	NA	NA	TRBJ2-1	CATRWGTSYNEQFF	TGTGCCACCAGATGGGGGACATCCTACAATGAGCAGTTCTTC
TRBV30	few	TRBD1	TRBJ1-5	CAWSGTGGWGYSNQPQHF	TGTGCCTGGAGCGGTACAGGGGGCTGGGGATATAGCAATCAGCCCCAGCATTTT
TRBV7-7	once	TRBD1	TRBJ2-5	CASSIKQGEWETQYF	TGTGCCAGCAGCATAAAACAGGGGGAGTGGGAGACCCAGTACTTC
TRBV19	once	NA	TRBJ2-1	CASSIAAGTSYNEQFF	TGTGCCAGTAGTATAGCAGCAGGCACTTCCTACAATGAGCAGTTCTTC
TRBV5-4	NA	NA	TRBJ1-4	CASSPGLPAEKLFF	TGTGCCAGCAGCCCGGGACTCCCGGCTGAAAAACTGTTTTTT
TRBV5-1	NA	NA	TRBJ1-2	CASSFGQRHYGYTF	TGCGCCAGCAGCTTTGGACAGAGGCACTATGGCTACACCTTC
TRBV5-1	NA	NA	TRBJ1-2	CASSLAGYGPGYTF	TGCGCCAGCAGCTTGGCTGGATATGGTCCTGGCTACACCTTC
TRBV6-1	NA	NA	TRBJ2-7	CASNRLAQGYEQYF	TGTGCCAGCAACCGGTTGGCACAGGGATACGAGCAGTACTTC
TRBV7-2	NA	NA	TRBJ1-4	CASSLMGSNEKLFF	TGTGCCAGCAGCCTCATGGGGAGTAATGAAAAACTGTTTTTT
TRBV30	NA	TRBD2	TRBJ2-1	CAWLPGLAFDEQFF	TGTGCCTGGTTACCGGGACTAGCGTTCGATGAGCAGTTCTTC